This T cell receptor beta chain derives from a study of blood T cells in healthy people across ages. Study-wide findings and caveats: Both naive CD4+ cell counts and diversity were greater in long-lived donors than in aged donors.

Through a sample-barcoded 5' primer and a J-beta primer mix, a second PCR was run for roughly 6 to 12 cycles. One entry per CDR3 protein results from TCRdb running MiXCR on the 5' RACE reads. The sample consists of some 1.8 million distinct CDR3 sequences, about 39% of them appearing once. CDR1 and CDR2 (germline): SGHRS, YFSETQ. Trimming cost V 1 base and J 5 bases, with 18 bases left between them. The CDR3 spans 16 residues. With respect to this clonotype: The target antigen is unknown.

This TCR came from a human donor in good health. Sequencing was done on a sample of blood. The rearrangement links TRBV5-1 to TRBJ2-5; a weak D match, TRBD2 (6 bases). The CDR3 reads CASSLWTGVSVETQYF. The CDR3 DNA follows: TGCGCCAGCAGCTTGTGGACGGGGGTATCTGTGGAGACCCAGTACTTC. Together with reference TRBV5-1 and TRBJ2-5, the CDR3 gives the full variable domain: KAGVTQTPRYLIKTRGQQVTLSCSPISGHRSVSWYQQTPGQGLQFLFEYFSETQRNKGNFPGRFSGRQFSNSRSEMNVSTLELGDSALYLCASSLWTGVSVETQYFGPGTRLLVL.